This is a list of T cell receptor beta chains from one sample in a study of Ad26.COV2.S vaccination and SARS-CoV-2 variants. Repertoires were generated with immunoSEQ multiplex PCR, while TCRdb's copy carries only in-frame clones and drops some. The repertoire holds about 420,000 clones, with around nine tenths as singletons. Sequenced here: peripheral blood, sampled in a trial of Ad26.COV2.S vaccine versus placebo. These receptors originate from a person between 18 and 65 years old who received the Ad26.COV2.S COVID-19 vaccine or a placebo. The CDR3 runs from the conserved cysteine through the conserved F or W. A D gene is named only where the DNA matches it firmly. Size values are once, few and many counts, or a class for expanded clones, and some rows have none.

j_call	d_call	clone_size	v_call	cdr3_nt	cdr3_aa
TRBJ2-7	.	.	TRBV5-4	TGTGCCAGCAGCCTGGAGCAACGGGACACCTCCTACGAGCAGTACTTC	CASSLEQRDTSYEQYF
TRBJ2-7	.	.	TRBV7-9	TGTGCCAGCAGTTTGGACGGAAACTCCTACGAGCAGTACTTC	CASSLDGNSYEQYF
TRBJ2-1	TRBD1	.	TRBV5-4	TGTGCCAGCAGCGAGGGACCGACAGGGGGGCAGTTCTTC	CASSEGPTGGQFF
TRBJ1-4	TRBD1	.	TRBV28	TGTGCCAGCAGTGCTACAGGGGGCAACCATTATGAAAAACTGTTTTTT	CASSATGGNHYEKLFF
TRBJ1-5	.	.	TRBV15	TGTGCCACCAGCAGAGATAGGTATGGAATAGGGGCCATCGTGGGCAATCAGCCCCAGCATTTT	CATSRDRYGIGAIVGNQPQHF
TRBJ1-2	.	.	TRBV28	TGTGCCAGCAGTTCAAACCCCGGGGTAGGAAACTATGGCTACACCTTC	CASSSNPGVGNYGYTF
TRBJ2-1	TRBD1	.	TRBV11-2	TGTGCCAGCAGCTTAGAAGGGACAGGGGCGGTAAATGAGCAGTTCTTC	CASSLEGTGAVNEQFF
TRBJ2-3	.	.	TRBV30	TGTGCCTGGAGGTCCCCCCGGCCAAGCACAGATACGCAGTATTTT	CAWRSPRPSTDTQYF
TRBJ2-5	TRBD1	.	TRBV6-5	TGTGCCAGCAGTAGAGGACAGGGGGTCGGGGAGACCCAGTACTTC	CASSRGQGVGETQYF
TRBJ2-1	.	.	TRBV29-1	TGCAGCGTTGAAGATAAGATGGGCCGCGAGCAGTTCTTC	CSVEDKMGREQFF
TRBJ2-6	.	.	TRBV3-1/TRBV3-2	TGTGCCAGCAGCCAGCGGACCTCTGGGGCCAACGTCCTGACTTTC	CASSQRTSGANVLTF
TRBJ2-5	.	.	TRBV7-2	TGTGCCAGCAGCTTAGTTGGCAGGGGAATAGAGACCCAGTACTTC	CASSLVGRGIETQYF
TRBJ2-7	.	.	TRBV6-5	TGTGCCAGCACCAGAGGAAGTCCCTACGAGCAGTACTTC	CASTRGSPYEQYF
TRBJ2-7	.	.	TRBV4-1	TGCGCCAGCAGCCCGGGAGCAGGGGGGACCTACGAGCAGTACTTC	CASSPGAGGTYEQYF
TRBJ2-5	TRBD2	once	TRBV7-8	TGTGCCAGCAGCTTAGTTGGGTTAGCGGGGGAGACCCAGTACTTC	CASSLVGLAGETQYF
TRBJ2-5	.	.	TRBV30	TGTGCCTGGAGTGCTTGGGAGACCCAGTACTTC	CAWSAWETQYF
TRBJ2-1	TRBD2	once	TRBV7-9	TGTGCCAGCAGCACTAGCGGGGGTTACAATGAGCAGTTCTTC	CASSTSGGYNEQFF
TRBJ2-7	.	.	TRBV7-2	TGTGCCAGCAGCTTACTTCCAGCTAGAAACTCCTACGAGCAGTACTTC	CASSLLPARNSYEQYF
TRBJ1-3	.	few	TRBV11-2	TGTGCCAGCAGCTTAGATGTCGGGGGAGGTGGAAACACCATATATTTT	CASSLDVGGGGNTIYF
TRBJ2-3	TRBD2	.	TRBV5-1	TGCGCCAGCAGCTTGGTGGGCGGGGGGGCGGATACGCAGTATTTT	CASSLVGGGADTQYF
TRBJ1-1	.	.	TRBV19	TGTGCCAGTAGTGTAGGTGGAGCGAACACTGAAGCTTTCTTT	CASSVGGANTEAFF
TRBJ2-3	.	.	TRBV27	TGTGCCAGCAGTTTAGGGGGGGCCAGCACAGATACGCAGTATTTT	CASSLGGASTDTQYF
TRBJ1-5	.	.	TRBV4-3	TGCGCCAGCAGCCAAGGTCTCGCAACCCAGCCCCAGCATTTT	CASSQGLATQPQHF
TRBJ1-4	.	.	TRBV9	TGTGCCAGCAGCGTAGATTGGGGGCCGAAGGAAAAACTGTTTTTT	CASSVDWGPKEKLFF
TRBJ2-7	.	few	TRBV9	TGTGCCAGCAGCCCACTCTCCGCCGCGGCGTACGAGCAGTACTTC	CASSPLSAAAYEQYF
TRBJ2-7	.	.	TRBV10-1	TGCGCCAGCAGCCCAGGGTCCTCCTACGAGCAGTACTTC	CASSPGSSYEQYF
TRBJ2-2	.	.	TRBV5-6	TGTGCCAGCAGCTTGGGAGCCGGGGAGCTGTTTTTT	CASSLGAGELFF
TRBJ1-5	.	.	TRBV6-2/TRBV6-3	TGTGCCAGCAGCACACAGGGATATAGCAATCAGCCCCAGCATTTT	CASSTQGYSNQPQHF
TRBJ2-3	TRBD2	.	TRBV5-1	TGCGCCAGCAGCTTGGTACTAGCGGGGGGCCCCCGCGATACGCAGTATTTT	CASSLVLAGGPRDTQYF
TRBJ2-7	.	.	TRBV4-1	TGCGCCAGCAGCCAAGATTACGCGCAGGGATCAAGATACTTC	CASSQDYAQGSRYF
TRBJ1-2	TRBD1	.	TRBV6-5	TGTGCCAGCAGTTACTCGAAGCAGGGGGCCGGTGGCTACACCTTC	CASSYSKQGAGGYTF